This T cell receptor beta chain was sequenced in a study of CD8 T cells in ankylosing spondylitis. This clonotype was recorded at least ten times. Its antigen is unidentified. General observations from the study: Matched ankylosing spondylitis synovial fluid reportedly showed significant enrichment of disease-linked clones. Blood from ankylosing spondylitis patients appeared to carry a characteristic roughly 8-variant TCR beta motif.

This CDR3 spans 13 amino acids. Trimming took off 5 bases at V and 3 bases at J, with 11 bases between the two ends. Germline CDR1 reads SEHNR; CDR2 reads FQNEAQ (reference sequence). The TCR beta libraries were generated through quantitative 5'-RACE incorporating molecular barcodes. One entry per CDR3 protein results from TCRdb running MiXCR on the 5' RACE reads. The sample lists more than 600,000 distinct CDR3 sequences, around 20% seen once, with about 19% in the top ten. The chain combines TRBV7-9 with TRBJ2-7; D unresolved. Sequences were obtained from blood, either unsorted or a sorted T cell fraction (not recorded which). This receptor was taken from a male donor with ankylosing spondylitis. This CDR3 is CASSLGPLYEQYF. In DNA, the CDR3 is TGTGCCAGCAGCCTTGGGCCTCTCTACGAGCAGTACTTC.